The rows below give T cell receptor beta chains drawn from one sample of a study of control samples from healthy donors and cancer patients. The data were produced by immunoSEQ multiplex PCR, yet TCRdb's version contains in-frame clones alone and is incomplete. The sample holds roughly 80,000 clones, roughly 92% seen once. The sequenced sample was blood. The receptors stem from a woman in her sixties or seventies in good health. Each CDR3 is given with its conserved first and last residue. Each record gives: J gene, D gene, V gene, clone size, CDR3 DNA, CDR3 protein. D genes are given only for firm matches. Size is omitted from some rows. Given values are once, few, many or a class for expanded clones.

TRBJ2-3 NA TRBV12-2 NA TGTGCAAGTCACCTACTAGCGGGAGGGCCGGGTCCGGATACGCAGTATTTT CASHLLAGGPGPDTQYF
TRBJ2-7 TRBD1 TRBV19 NA TGTGCCAGTAGTGCCATGGGACAGGGGGCGTACGAGCAGTACTTC CASSAMGQGAYEQYF
TRBJ1-1 TRBD1 TRBV27 NA TGTGCCAGCAGTCCAGGGACAGGGTTCACTGAAGCTTTCTTT CASSPGTGFTEAFF
TRBJ1-4 NA TRBV5-1 NA TGCGCCAGCAGCTTGGTTGGGACCCTGAGGGGGGATGAAAAACTGTTTTTT CASSLVGTLRGDEKLFF
TRBJ1-5 NA TRBV11-2 NA TGTGCCAGCAGCTTTTCCACTAGCAATCAGCCCCAGCATTTT CASSFSTSNQPQHF
TRBJ2-1 NA TRBV27 NA TGTGCCAGCAGTTCGGGGACGACTTGGGTTAAAGACCGTGCATCGATCGGATACAATGAGCAGTTCTTC CASSSGTTWVKDRASIGYNEQFF
TRBJ2-3 TRBD2 TRBV9 NA TGTGCCAGCAGCGTAGCTTCTAGCGGGTTCACAGATACGCAGTATTTT CASSVASSGFTDTQYF
TRBJ1-2 NA TRBV10-3 NA TGTGCCATCAGTGAGGACGTTGGGGGGCTCTATGGCTACACCTTC CAISEDVGGLYGYTF
TRBJ2-2 TRBD2 TRBV15 NA TGTGCCACCAGCAAGACTAGCGGGAGTCGAGCCGGGGAGCTGTTTTTT CATSKTSGSRAGELFF
TRBJ2-1 TRBD1 TRBV28 NA TGTGCCAGCGCATTCCTTTGGGGACAGGCTTCCTACAATGAGCAGTTCTTC CASAFLWGQASYNEQFF
TRBJ2-5 NA TRBV12-3/TRBV12-4 NA TGTGCCAGCAGTTTAGGCGGTCCGGAGACCCAGTACTTC CASSLGGPETQYF
TRBJ1-1 NA TRBV6-5 once TGTGCCAGCAGTTACGCAGGGGTACTCACTGAAGCTTTCTTT CASSYAGVLTEAFF
TRBJ1-3 NA TRBV6-1 NA TGTGCCAGCAGTGAAGCCCTGAGGACCGCAGGAAACACCATATATTTT CASSEALRTAGNTIYF
TRBJ2-5 TRBD2 TRBV7-9 NA TGTGCCAGCAGTTCCGGGACTAGACAAGAGACCCAGTACTTC CASSSGTRQETQYF
TRBJ2-1 TRBD2 TRBV7-9 NA TGTGCCAGCAGCCCCCTAGCGGCGGCGGCGAGCAATGAGCAGTTCTTC CASSPLAAAASNEQFF
TRBJ2-3 NA TRBV7-6 NA TGTGCCAGCAGCCTCCTATTTAGCGGTGCATTCACAGATACGCAGTATTTT CASSLLFSGAFTDTQYF
TRBJ1-1 NA TRBV28 NA TGTGCCAGCCCTCCCCCGCAGGGCAGAGGGAACACTGAAGCTTTCTTT CASPPPQGRGNTEAFF
TRBJ2-1 TRBD2 TRBV19 NA TGTGCCAATCCGTGTCTAGCGGCTAGATCCTACAATGAGCAGTTCTTC CANPCLAARSYNEQFF
TRBJ2-1 NA TRBV25-1 NA TGTGCCAGCAGTGCGGGTAGCTCCTACAATGAGCAGTTCTTC CASSAGSSYNEQFF